This T cell receptor beta chain is drawn from a study of OX40 agonist ivuxolimab in advanced cancers. Whole-study context: Intravenous ivuxolimab was administered to patients every 2 weeks at 0.01 to 10 mg/kg. Study-wide results and caveats: Patients with a partial response at 0.1-3.0 mg/kg had among the lowest clonal expansion. It was also the case that some nonresponders had low normalized T-cell clonal expansion.

On this clone itself: Its antigen is still unknown.

The ends were cut back, 5 bases at V and 1 base at J, with 17 bases in the middle. CDR3 length equals 16 residues. Germline assignment: CDR1 LNHDA and CDR2 SQIVND (reference sequence). Clones were read by immunoSEQ multiplex PCR, and TCRdb kept only the in-frame ones, dropping some. The repertoire holds around 62,000 clones, with 70% to 90% as singletons. Autoimmune disease history or systemic immunosuppression was exclusionary. This sequence joins TRBV19 and TRBJ1-1; D perhaps matches TRBD1 (6 bases). The clonotype comes from an adult with an advanced solid tumor such as melanoma, head and neck, liver or kidney cancer. Sequenced material: CD4+ or CD8+ T cells sorted from blood, taken in a trial of the OX40 agonist ivuxolimab. Written as DNA, the CDR3 is TGTGCCAGTAGTGCCATGACAGGTCCTACGAACACTGAAGCTTTCTTT. It encodes CASSAMTGPTNTEAFF.